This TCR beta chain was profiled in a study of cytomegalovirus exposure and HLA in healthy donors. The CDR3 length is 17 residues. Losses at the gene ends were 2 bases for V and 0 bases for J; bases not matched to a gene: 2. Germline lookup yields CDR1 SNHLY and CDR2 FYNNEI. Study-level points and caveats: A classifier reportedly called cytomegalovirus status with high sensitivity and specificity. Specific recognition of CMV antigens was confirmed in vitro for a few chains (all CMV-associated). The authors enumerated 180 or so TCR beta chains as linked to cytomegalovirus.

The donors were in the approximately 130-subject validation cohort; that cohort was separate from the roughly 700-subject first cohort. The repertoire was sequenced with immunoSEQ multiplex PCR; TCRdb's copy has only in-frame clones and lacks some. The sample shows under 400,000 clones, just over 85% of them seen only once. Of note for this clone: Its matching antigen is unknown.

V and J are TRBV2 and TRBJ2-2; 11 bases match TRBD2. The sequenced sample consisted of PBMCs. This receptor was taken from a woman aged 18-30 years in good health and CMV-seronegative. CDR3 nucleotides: TGTGCCAGCAGTGAAACTAGCGGGGGTCCGAACACCGGGGAGCTGTTTTTT. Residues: CASSETSGGPNTGELFF.